This passage covers 21 T cell receptor beta chains from one sample sequenced in a study of long-term antiretroviral therapy in people with HIV. Researchers ran immunoSEQ v3.0 at survey level. Data came from immunoSEQ multiplex PCR; TCRdb stores just in-frame clones and leaves some out. The sample shows about 23,000 clones, around nine tenths of them seen only once. Sequences were derived from unsorted PBMCs, sampled 0.6 years after starting antiretroviral therapy. The source of these receptors is a man in his sixties with HIV.

This clone was picked up a small number of times. The chain combines TRBV9 with TRBJ1-5; no clear D. V gave up 0 bases and J gave up 7 bases, with 11 bases separating them. Germline CDR1 SGDLS, CDR2 YYNGEE. This CDR3 comprises 14 residues. The CDR3 sequence is CASSVGVHQQPQHF. For the CDR3, the DNA is TGTGCCAGCAGCGTAGGTGTTCATCAGCAGCCCCAGCATTTT.

The genes are TRBV13 and TRBJ2-1; possibly TRBD1 or TRBD2 for D (5 bases each). Germline loops: CDR1 PRHDT, CDR2 FYEKMQ (reference sequence). CDR3 length equals 15 residues. The V gene lost 5 bases and the J gene lost 5 bases, with 16 bases spanning the gap. The CDR3: CASSQQVYGDNEQFF. DNA for the CDR3: TGTGCCAGCAGCCAACAGGTGTACGGGGACAATGAGCAGTTCTTC.

The chain has TRBV7-2 and TRBJ1-1; tentative D call: TRBD1 (6 bases). CDR3 length equals 16 residues. Trimming removed 0 bases at V and 3 bases at J, with 14 bases between. Germline lookup yields CDR1 SGHTA and CDR2 FQGNSA. CDR3 DNA: TGTGCCAGCAGCTTAGCGGGAAGACAGGAATACACTGAAGCTTTCTTT. Translating gives CASSLAGRQEYTEAFF.

V usage is TRBV6-5 and J usage is TRBJ1-1; TRBD1 matches at 7 bases. Losses at the gene ends were 5 bases for V and 11 bases for J; bases not matched to a gene: 14. This CDR3 region has 14 residues. Germline V CDR1 and CDR2: MNHEY, SVGAGI. The CDR3 DNA follows: TGTGCCAGCAGTACGAGACAGGGAGAGGTCCGGGCTTTCTTT. Translating gives CASSTRQGEVRAFF.

This rearrangement joins TRBV5-4 to TRBJ2-3; TRBD2 aligns across 14 bases. Germline V gene lookup returns CDR1 SGHNT and CDR2 YYREEE (reference sequence). This CDR3 comprises 17 residues. The junction had 9 bases not matched to a gene; V was cut back by 4 bases and J by 5 bases. CDR3 nucleotides: TGTGCCAGCAGCGGTGGGACTAGCGGGAGATCCAAAGATACGCAGTATTTT. This gives the protein CASSGGTSGRSKDTQYF.

Here the CDR3 DNA reads TGTGCCAGCAGGGATAGCGGGACCGCCAATGAGCAGTTCTTC. This codes for CASRDSGTANEQFF. J is TRBJ2-1 and V is TRBV6-5; 8 nucleotides align to TRBD2. The ends lost 6 bases at V and 6 bases at J; junction bases unmatched: 7. The length of the CDR3 is 14 residues. CDR1 MNHEY and CDR2 SVGAGI come from the germline V gene.

This rearrangement joins TRBV11-2 to TRBJ2-7; the D gene could be TRBD1 or TRBD2 (6 bases each). From germline, CDR1 is SGHAT and CDR2 FQNNGV. With 3 bases removed from V and 6 bases from J, the gap between germline ends came to 12 bases. The CDR3 runs 13 residues. The CDR3 coding sequence is TGTGCCAGCAGCTTTTCGGGGGCTGGCGAGCAGTACTTC. It translates to CASSFSGAGEQYF.

V usage is TRBV2 and J usage is TRBJ2-5; D is unclear. Germline V lookup: CDR1 SNHLY, CDR2 FYNNEI. CDR3 length: 13 residues. Between the trimmed V and J ends, which lost 5 bases and 1 base, there was a span of 8 bases. The CDR3 here is CASSWTSQETQYF. The CDR3 DNA reads TGTGCCAGCAGTTGGACCTCCCAAGAGACCCAGTACTTC.

The chain is built from TRBV4-3 and TRBJ1-3, with TRBD1 as a possible D gene (6 bases). The CDR3 consists of 15 residues. Trimming removed 1 base from V and 2 bases from J, with 9 bases in between. Per the germline V gene, CDR1 is LGHNA and CDR2 is YSLEER. CDR3 sequence reads: CASSQGQVPGNTIYF. CDR3 in DNA: TGCGCCAGCAGCCAAGGACAGGTACCTGGAAACACCATATATTTT.

The genes are TRBV18 and TRBJ1-2; the match to TRBD1 covers 7 bases. CDR3 length: 18 amino acids. The V gene's germline CDR1 is KGHSH and CDR2 LQKENI. With 2 bases clipped from V and 0 bases from J, the junction kept 12 bases outside the gene matches. CDR3 loop: CASSPWGQGVAPNYGYTF. For the CDR3, the DNA is TGTGCCAGCTCACCATGGGGCCAGGGGGTCGCACCTAACTATGGCTACACCTTC.

V is TRBV7-3 and J is TRBJ2-3, with 11 bases lining up with TRBD2. CDR1 is SGHTA, CDR2 FQGTGA, per germline. Germline trimming cut 5 bases from V and 5 bases from J; bases unmatched to any gene: 6. The CDR3 has 15 residues. The CDR3 loop reads CASSLSGGAGDTQYF. For the CDR3, the DNA is TGTGCCAGCAGCCTTAGCGGGGGGGCAGGAGATACGCAGTATTTT.

This chain connects TRBV19 to TRBJ1-2; D not certain. Per the germline V gene, CDR1 is LNHDA and CDR2 is SQIVND (reference sequence). Trimming left V 3 bases short and J 5 bases short, with 16 bases between. The CDR3 is 15 residues long. The CDR3 DNA sequence: TGTGCCAGTAGTATCATACCGCGTTACCAATATGGCTACACCTTC. It yields the protein CASSIIPRYQYGYTF. The full variable domain, completed using reference TRBV19 and TRBJ1-2, is DGGITQSPKYLFRKEGQNVTLSCEQNLNHDAMYWYRQDPGQGLRLIYYSQIVNDFQKGDIAEGYSVSREKKESFPLTVTSAQKNPTAFYLCASSIIPRYQYGYTFGSGTRLTVV.

The V call is TRBV10-3, the J call TRBJ1-2; TRBD1 agrees at 12 bases. Per the germline V gene, CDR1 is ENHRY and CDR2 is SYGVKD. J gave up 6 bases and V 0 bases, and 14 bases lay outside the gene matches. This CDR3 region has 19 residues. In DNA form, the CDR3 reads TGTGCCATCAGTGAGTCGAGCCCCGGGACAGGGGGCTGGGGTGATGGCTACACCTTC. It codes for CAISESSPGTGGWGDGYTF.

The chain joins TRBV7-9 to TRBJ1-5, with D perhaps TRBD1 (6 bases). Trimming removed 3 bases at V and 6 bases at J, with 15 bases between. The germline V gene has CDR1 SEHNR and CDR2 FQNEAQ (reference sequence). This CDR3 is built from 15 residues. The CDR3 region is CASSFTARGGQPQHF. CDR3 bases: TGTGCCAGCAGCTTTACGGCCAGGGGTGGTCAGCCCCAGCATTTT.

This rearrangement joins TRBV5-1 to TRBJ1-1, with 7 bases that match TRBD1. This CDR3 region has 14 residues. The germline V gene encodes CDR1 SGHRS and CDR2 YFSETQ. Trimming took 3 bases from V and 3 from J; bases not matched to a gene: 5. CDR3 region: CASSSQGGDTEAFF. DNA of the CDR3: TGCGCCAGCAGCTCGCAGGGGGGGGACACTGAAGCTTTCTTT.

The chain joins TRBV10-3 to TRBJ2-3; no clear D gene. V lost 7 bases to trimming and J lost 2 bases, with 13 bases between them. This CDR3 has 14 amino acids. Germline V gene lookup returns CDR1 ENHRY and CDR2 SYGVKD. The chain's CDR3 is CAITGRINTDTQYF. The CDR3 coding sequence is TGTGCCATCACCGGGCGGATTAACACAGATACGCAGTATTTT.

The chain links TRBV18 to TRBJ2-5; weak D call: TRBD2 (5 bases). Trimming stripped 4 bases from V and 4 bases from J, with 10 bases between. Germline V CDR1 and CDR2: KGHSH, LQKENI. The CDR3 spans 13 residues. Written as DNA, the CDR3 is TGTGCCAGCTCACGCGGACTGAGAGAGACCCAGTACTTC. Translated: CASSRGLRETQYF.

The chain uses TRBV2 and TRBJ1-1, with a tentative D call TRBD1 (5 bases). The germline CDR1 and CDR2 sequences are SNHLY and FYNNEI. Trimming took 4 bases from V and 1 from J, leaving 7 bases between them. This CDR3 has 13 residues. CDR3 in amino acids: CASSGGGNTEAFF. The DNA for the CDR3 is TGTGCCAGCAGTGGGGGGGGGAACACTGAAGCTTTCTTT.

The chain couples TRBV5-1 to TRBJ2-2, with D tentatively TRBD2 (5 bases). The CDR3 contains 13 residues. Germline assignment: CDR1 SGHRS and CDR2 YFSETQ. The V gene lost 4 bases and the J gene lost 5 bases, with 9 bases spanning the gap. The CDR3 nucleotides are TGCGCCAGCAGCGCGGGCCTTACCGGGGAGCTGTTTTTT. It codes for CASSAGLTGELFF.

This chain joins TRBV5-1 and TRBJ1-2; TRBD1 aligns across 8 bases. Germline CDR1 and CDR2: SGHRS and YFSETQ. V gave up 4 bases and J gave up 0 bases; unmatched junction bases: 5. This CDR3 contains 15 residues. The CDR3 loop reads CASSVDRGANYGYTF. The CDR3 coding sequence is TGCGCCAGCAGCGTAGACAGGGGAGCTAACTATGGCTACACCTTC.

This clone was observed a few times. CDR3 sequence: CASSQEGWDNSPLHF. The CDR3 DNA is TGCGCCAGCAGCCAAGAAGGTTGGGATAATTCACCCCTCCACTTT. This rearrangement joins TRBV4-1 to TRBJ1-6, with no clear D. V gave up 0 bases and J gave up 5 bases, with 8 bases separating them. This CDR3 has 15 residues. Germline V gene data show CDR1 as MGHRA and CDR2 as YSYEKL.